This T cell receptor (beta chain) was sequenced for a study of PD-L1 blockade in urothelial cancer. The CDR3 is 14 amino acids. Trimming pared 0 bases from V and 9 bases from J, leaving 12 bases between. Germline CDR1 WNHNN, CDR2 SYGVQD (reference sequence). The table came from immunoSEQ multiplex PCR; TCRdb's copy has only in-frame clones and leaves some out. The sample shows more than 80,000 clones, 82% of them seen only once. This chain links TRBV10-1 with TRBJ2-1; possible D gene TRBD2, 6 bases. Sequences were derived from PBMCs, sampled around atezolizumab (anti-PD-L1) treatment. The TCR sequence derives from a man between 65 and 85 years old with urothelial cancer. The CDR3 DNA sequence: TGCGCCAGCAGTGAGTCTGGGGGGTTAAGTGAGCAGTTCTTC. Translated: CASSESGGLSEQFF.